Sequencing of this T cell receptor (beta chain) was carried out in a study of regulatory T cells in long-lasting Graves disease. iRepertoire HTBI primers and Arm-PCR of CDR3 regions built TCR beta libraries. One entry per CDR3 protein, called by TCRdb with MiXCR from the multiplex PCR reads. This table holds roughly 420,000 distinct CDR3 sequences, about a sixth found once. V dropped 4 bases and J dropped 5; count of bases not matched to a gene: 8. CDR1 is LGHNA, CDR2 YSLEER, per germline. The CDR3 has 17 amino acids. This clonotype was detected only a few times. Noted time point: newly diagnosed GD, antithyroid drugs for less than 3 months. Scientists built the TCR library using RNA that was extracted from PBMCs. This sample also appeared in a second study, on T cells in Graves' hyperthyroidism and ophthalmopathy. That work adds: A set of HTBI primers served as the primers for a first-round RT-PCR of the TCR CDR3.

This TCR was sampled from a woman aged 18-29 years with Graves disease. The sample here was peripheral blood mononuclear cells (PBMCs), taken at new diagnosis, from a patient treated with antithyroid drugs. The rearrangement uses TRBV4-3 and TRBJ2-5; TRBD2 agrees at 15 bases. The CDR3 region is CASSPWTSGRAGETQYF. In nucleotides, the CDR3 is TGCGCCAGCAGCCCCTGGACTAGCGGGAGGGCCGGGGAGACCCAGTACTTC.